This T cell receptor (beta chain) is from a study of OX40 agonist ivuxolimab in advanced cancers. Broader study findings: More expanded clones were found, on average, in CD8+ than in CD4+ T cells.

A single count supports this clone. Its antigen is still unknown. Autoimmune disease history or systemic immunosuppression disqualified patients. Germline V gene sequence: CDR1 GTSNPN, CDR2 SVGIG (reference sequence). Trimming removed 0 bases from V and 3 bases from J; junction bases left unmatched: 0. The CDR3 consists of 13 residues. TCRdb's copy holds only in-frame clones and misses some; the assay was immunoSEQ multiplex PCR. The sample records tens of thousands of clones, nearly 95% being singletons. The sequence derives from an adult with an advanced solid tumor such as melanoma, head and neck, liver or kidney cancer. V gene TRBV30 combines with J gene TRBJ1-2, with 8 bases matching TRBD1. The sample in question was CD4+ or CD8+ T cells sorted from blood, obtained in a trial of the OX40 agonist ivuxolimab. The CDR3 region is CAWSVQGDYGYTF. The DNA for the CDR3 is TGTGCCTGGAGTGTACAGGGGGACTATGGCTACACCTTC.